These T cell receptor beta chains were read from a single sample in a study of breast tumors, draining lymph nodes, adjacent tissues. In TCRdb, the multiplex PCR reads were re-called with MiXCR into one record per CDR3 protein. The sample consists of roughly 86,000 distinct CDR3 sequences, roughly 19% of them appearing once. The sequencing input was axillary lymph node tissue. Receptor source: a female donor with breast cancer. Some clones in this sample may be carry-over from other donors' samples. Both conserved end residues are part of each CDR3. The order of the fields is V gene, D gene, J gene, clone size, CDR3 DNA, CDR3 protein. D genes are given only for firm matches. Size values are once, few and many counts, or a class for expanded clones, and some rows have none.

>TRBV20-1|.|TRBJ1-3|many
TGCAGTGCCCAACACCCCGGCTCTGGAAACACCATATATTTT
CSAQHPGSGNTIYF
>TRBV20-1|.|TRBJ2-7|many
TGCAGTGCTAGAGATGTTAAAAGGAGGTATGGCGAGCAGTACTTC
CSARDVKRRYGEQYF
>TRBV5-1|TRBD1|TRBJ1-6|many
TGCGCCAGCAGCTTGGGGCAGGGGGATTCACCCCTCCACTTT
CASSLGQGDSPLHF
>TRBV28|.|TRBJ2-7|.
TGTGCCAGCCTCGATGGACACAGGTACGAGCAGTACTTC
CASLDGHRYEQYF
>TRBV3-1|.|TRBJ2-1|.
TGTGCCAGCAGCCAAGGTCGGGCGGGGTACAATGAGCAGTTCTTC
CASSQGRAGYNEQFF
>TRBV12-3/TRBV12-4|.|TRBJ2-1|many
TGTGCCAGCGGGAGACAGTTTGGGGATACTTACAATGAGCAGTTCTTC
CASGRQFGDTYNEQFF
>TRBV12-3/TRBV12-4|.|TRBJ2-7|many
TGTGCCAGAAGTTTAAACTTCGTATCCGAGCAGTACTTC
CARSLNFVSEQYF
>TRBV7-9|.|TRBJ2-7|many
TGTGCCAGCAGCTGGGAAAATACCTACGAGCAGTACTTC
CASSWENTYEQYF
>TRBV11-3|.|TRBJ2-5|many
TGTGCCAGCAGCTTCAGTTTCCGGCAGGGGGGCGAGACCCAGTACTTC
CASSFSFRQGGETQYF
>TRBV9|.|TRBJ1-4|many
TGTGCCAGCAAAAGGGAGAGCGATGGAAAACTGTTTTTT
CASKRESDGKLFF
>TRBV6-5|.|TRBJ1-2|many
TGTGCCAGCAGTTACGTGGGATCTGGGGGCTACACCTTC
CASSYVGSGGYTF
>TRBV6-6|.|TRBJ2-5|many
TGTGCCAGCGGCGGGGCGCCGGAAGAAGAGACCCAGTACTTC
CASGGAPEEETQYF
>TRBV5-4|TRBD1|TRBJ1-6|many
TGTGCCAGCAGCTCGACAGGGGGTACGGGGTCACCCCTCCACTTT
CASSSTGGTGSPLHF
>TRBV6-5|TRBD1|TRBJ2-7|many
TGTGCCAGCACCCCGGGACAGGGGGTTGAGGAGCAGTACTTC
CASTPGQGVEEQYF
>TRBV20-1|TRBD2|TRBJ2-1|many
TGCAGTCCTCGGGCTAGCGGGAGCTACAATGAGCAGTTCTTC
CSPRASGSYNEQFF
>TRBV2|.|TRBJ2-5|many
TGTGCCAGCAGTCCGGGGCAGCCCGTCGGGGAGACCCAGTACTTC
CASSPGQPVGETQYF